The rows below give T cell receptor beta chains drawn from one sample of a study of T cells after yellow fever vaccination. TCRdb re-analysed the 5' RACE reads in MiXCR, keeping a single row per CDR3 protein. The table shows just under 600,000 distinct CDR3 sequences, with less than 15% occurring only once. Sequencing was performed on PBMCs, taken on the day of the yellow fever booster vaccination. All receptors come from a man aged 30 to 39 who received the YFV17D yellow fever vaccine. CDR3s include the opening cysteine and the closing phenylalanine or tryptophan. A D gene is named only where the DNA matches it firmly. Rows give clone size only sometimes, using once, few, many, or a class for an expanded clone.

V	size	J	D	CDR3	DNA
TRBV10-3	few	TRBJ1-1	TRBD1	CAIRGTENTEAFF	TGTGCCATCAGAGGGACAGAGAACACTGAAGCTTTCTTT
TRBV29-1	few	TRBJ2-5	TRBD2	CSVAGTSAVQETQYF	TGCAGCGTTGCCGGGACTAGCGCGGTACAAGAGACCCAGTACTTC
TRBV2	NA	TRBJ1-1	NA	CASIGQNTEAFF	TGTGCCAGCATCGGGCAGAACACTGAAGCTTTCTTT
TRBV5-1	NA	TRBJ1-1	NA	CASSFSSARTQNTEAFF	TGCGCCAGCAGCTTTTCCTCAGCCCGTACCCAGAACACTGAAGCTTTCTTT
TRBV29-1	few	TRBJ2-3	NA	CSVVLSNRSPDTQYF	TGCAGCGTTGTGTTGTCTAATCGGTCGCCGGATACGCAGTATTTT
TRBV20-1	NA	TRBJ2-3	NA	CSARSTGGERATSTDTQYF	TGCAGTGCTAGATCTACTGGCGGCGAGCGGGCGACTAGCACAGATACGCAGTATTTT
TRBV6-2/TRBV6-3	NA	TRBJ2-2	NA	CASSYSITGELFF	TGTGCCAGCAGTTACTCGATCACCGGGGAGCTGTTTTTT
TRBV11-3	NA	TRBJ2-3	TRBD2	CASSLGVAGEGTDTQYF	TGTGCCAGCAGCTTGGGAGTAGCGGGAGAAGGCACAGATACGCAGTATTTT
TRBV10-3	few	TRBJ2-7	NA	CAISDRGYEQYF	TGTGCCATCAGTGATCGGGGCTACGAGCAGTACTTC
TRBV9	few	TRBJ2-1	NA	CASSVEQLGSYNEQFF	TGTGCCAGCAGCGTAGAACAGCTCGGGAGCTACAATGAGCAGTTCTTC